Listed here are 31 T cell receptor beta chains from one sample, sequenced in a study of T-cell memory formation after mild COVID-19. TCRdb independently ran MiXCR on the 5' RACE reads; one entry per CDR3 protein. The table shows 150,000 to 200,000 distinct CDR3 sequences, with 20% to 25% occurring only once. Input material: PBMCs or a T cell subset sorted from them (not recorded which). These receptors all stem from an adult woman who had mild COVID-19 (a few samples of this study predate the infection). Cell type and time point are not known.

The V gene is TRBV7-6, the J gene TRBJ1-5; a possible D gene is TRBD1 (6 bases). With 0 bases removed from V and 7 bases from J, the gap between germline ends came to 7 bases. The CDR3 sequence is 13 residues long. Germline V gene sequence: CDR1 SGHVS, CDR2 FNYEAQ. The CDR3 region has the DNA TGTGCCAGCAGCTTAGCGCAGGGGCAGCCCCAGCATTTT. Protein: CASSLAQGQPQHF.

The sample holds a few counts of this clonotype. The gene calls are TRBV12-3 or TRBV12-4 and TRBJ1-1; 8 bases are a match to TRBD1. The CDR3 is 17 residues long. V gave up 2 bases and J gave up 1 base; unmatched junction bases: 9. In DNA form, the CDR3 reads TGTGCCAGCAGTTTACGGCCCTACAGGGGGGAGAACACTGAAGCTTTCTTT. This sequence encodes CASSLRPYRGENTEAFF.

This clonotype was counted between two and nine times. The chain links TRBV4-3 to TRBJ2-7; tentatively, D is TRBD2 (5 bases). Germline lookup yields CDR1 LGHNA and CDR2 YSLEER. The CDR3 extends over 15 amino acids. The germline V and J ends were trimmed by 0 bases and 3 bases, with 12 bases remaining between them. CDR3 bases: TGCGCCAGCAGCCAAGAGGGCGGGCCGCTCTACGAGCAGTACTTC. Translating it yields CASSQEGGPLYEQYF.

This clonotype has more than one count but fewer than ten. The CDR3 is CASSQNPRGLLDNEQFF. CDR3 in DNA: TGCGCCAGCAGCCAAAACCCGAGGGGTCTCTTAGACAATGAGCAGTTCTTC. The chain is built from TRBV4-3 and TRBJ2-1; D may correspond to TRBD1 or TRBD2 (5 bases each). This CDR3 spans 17 amino acids. Germline loops: CDR1 LGHNA, CDR2 YSLEER. Trimming took 2 bases from V and 5 from J, leaving 19 bases between them.

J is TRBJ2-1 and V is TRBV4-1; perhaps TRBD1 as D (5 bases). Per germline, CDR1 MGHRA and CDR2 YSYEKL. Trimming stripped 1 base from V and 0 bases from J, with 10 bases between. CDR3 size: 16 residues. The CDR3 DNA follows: TGCGCCAGCAGCCAAGTAAGACAGAGCTCCTACAATGAGCAGTTCTTC. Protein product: CASSQVRQSSYNEQFF.

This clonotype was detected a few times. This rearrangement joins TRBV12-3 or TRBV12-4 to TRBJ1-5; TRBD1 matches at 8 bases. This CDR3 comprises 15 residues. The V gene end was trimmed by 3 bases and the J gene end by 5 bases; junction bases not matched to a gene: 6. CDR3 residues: CASSFGQGADQPQHF. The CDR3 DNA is TGTGCCAGCAGTTTCGGTCAGGGGGCGGATCAGCCCCAGCATTTT.

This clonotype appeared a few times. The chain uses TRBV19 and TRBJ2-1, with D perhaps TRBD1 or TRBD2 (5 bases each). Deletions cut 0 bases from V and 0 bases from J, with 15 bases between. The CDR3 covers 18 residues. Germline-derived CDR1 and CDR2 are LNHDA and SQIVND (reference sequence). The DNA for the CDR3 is TGTGCCAGTAGTATAGATCTTTGGGACGGCAGCTCCTACAATGAGCAGTTCTTC. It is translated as CASSIDLWDGSSYNEQFF.

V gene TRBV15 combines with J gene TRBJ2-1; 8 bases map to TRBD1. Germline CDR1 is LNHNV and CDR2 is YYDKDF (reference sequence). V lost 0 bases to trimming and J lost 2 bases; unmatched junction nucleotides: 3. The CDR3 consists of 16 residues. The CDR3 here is CATSRDEQGAYNEQFF. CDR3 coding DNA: TGTGCCACCAGCAGAGATGAACAGGGGGCCTACAATGAGCAGTTCTTC.

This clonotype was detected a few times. CDR3 sequence: CASSPTWGLSYNSPLHF. CDR3 sequence (DNA): TGTGCCAGCAGCCCAACGTGGGGGCTCTCCTATAATTCACCCCTCCACTTT. The chain joins TRBV7-2 to TRBJ1-6; the D gene is possibly TRBD1 (6 bases). Germline V gene lookup returns CDR1 SGHTA and CDR2 FQGNSA. The CDR3 contains 17 residues. V was pared by 5 bases and J by 0 bases, with 14 bases between.

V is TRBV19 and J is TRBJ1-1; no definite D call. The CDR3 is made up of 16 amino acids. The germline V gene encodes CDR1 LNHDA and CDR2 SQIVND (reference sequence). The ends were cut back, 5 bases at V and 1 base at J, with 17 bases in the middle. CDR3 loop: CASSAPAWLRNTEAFF. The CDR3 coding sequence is TGTGCCAGTAGTGCTCCAGCGTGGCTAAGGAACACTGAAGCTTTCTTT.

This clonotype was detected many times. CDR3: CASSSRTSGVRNEQFF. Here the CDR3 DNA reads TGTGCCAGCAGCTCCCGGACTAGCGGGGTTCGGAATGAGCAGTTCTTC. The V gene is TRBV9, the J gene TRBJ2-1; 12 bases are shared with TRBD2. The CDR3 covers 16 residues. Germline V lookup: CDR1 SGDLS, CDR2 YYNGEE. J was trimmed by 7 bases and V by 4 bases; bases with no gene match: 9.

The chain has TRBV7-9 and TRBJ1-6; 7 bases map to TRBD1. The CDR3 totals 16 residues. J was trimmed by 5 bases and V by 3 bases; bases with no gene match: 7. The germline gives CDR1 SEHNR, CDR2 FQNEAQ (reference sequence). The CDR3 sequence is CASSFFFGTDNSPLHF. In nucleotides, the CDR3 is TGTGCCAGCAGCTTCTTCTTTGGGACAGATAATTCACCCCTCCACTTT. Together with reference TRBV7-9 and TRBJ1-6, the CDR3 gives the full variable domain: DTGVSQNPRHKITKRGQNVTFRCDPISEHNRLYWYRQTLGQGPEFLTYFQNEAQLEKSRLLSDRFSAERPKGSFSTLEIQRTEQGDSAMYLCASSFFFGTDNSPLHFGNGTRLTVT.

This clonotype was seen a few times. The CDR3 DNA reads as TGCAGCGTTGAAGCCGCCGGGACTAGCGGGGGATACGAGCAGTACTTC. It translates to CSVEAAGTSGGYEQYF. The V call is TRBV29-1, the J call TRBJ2-7, with TRBD2 identical over 14 bases. V shed 1 base, J shed 4 bases, and the junction held 6 bases outside the gene matches. Per the germline V gene, CDR1 is SQVTM and CDR2 is ANQGSEA. There are 16 residues in the CDR3.

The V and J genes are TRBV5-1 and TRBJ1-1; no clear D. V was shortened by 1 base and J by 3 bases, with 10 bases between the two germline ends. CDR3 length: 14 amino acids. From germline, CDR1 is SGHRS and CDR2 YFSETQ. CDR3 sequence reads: CASSLLSGDTEAFF. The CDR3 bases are TGCGCCAGCAGCTTGTTGAGCGGGGACACTGAAGCTTTCTTT.

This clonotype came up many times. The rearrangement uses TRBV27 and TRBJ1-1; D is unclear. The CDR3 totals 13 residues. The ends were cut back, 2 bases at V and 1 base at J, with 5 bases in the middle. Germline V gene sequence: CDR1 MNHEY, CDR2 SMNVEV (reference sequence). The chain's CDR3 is CASSLAANTEAFF. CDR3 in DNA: TGTGCCAGCAGTTTAGCAGCGAACACTGAAGCTTTCTTT.

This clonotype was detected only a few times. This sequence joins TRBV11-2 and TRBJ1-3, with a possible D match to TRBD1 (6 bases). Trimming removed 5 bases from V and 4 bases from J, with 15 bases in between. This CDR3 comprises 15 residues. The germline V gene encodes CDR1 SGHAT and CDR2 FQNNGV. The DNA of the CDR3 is TGTGCCAGCAGCCCCGGGGGGCTAGGCGGAAACACCATATATTTT. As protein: CASSPGGLGGNTIYF. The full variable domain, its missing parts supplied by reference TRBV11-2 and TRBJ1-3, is EAGVAQSPRYKIIEKRQSVAFWCNPISGHATLYWYQQILGQGPKLLIQFQNNGVVDDSQLPKDRFSAERLKGVDSTLKIQPAKLEDSAVYLCASSPGGLGGNTIYFGEGSWLTVV.

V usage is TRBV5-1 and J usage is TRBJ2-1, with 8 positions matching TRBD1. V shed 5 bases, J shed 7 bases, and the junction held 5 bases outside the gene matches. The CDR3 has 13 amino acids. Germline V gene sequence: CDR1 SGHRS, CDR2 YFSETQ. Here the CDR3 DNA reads TGCGCCAGCAGGGACAGGGCGAGGAATGAGCAGTTCTTC. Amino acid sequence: CASRDRARNEQFF.

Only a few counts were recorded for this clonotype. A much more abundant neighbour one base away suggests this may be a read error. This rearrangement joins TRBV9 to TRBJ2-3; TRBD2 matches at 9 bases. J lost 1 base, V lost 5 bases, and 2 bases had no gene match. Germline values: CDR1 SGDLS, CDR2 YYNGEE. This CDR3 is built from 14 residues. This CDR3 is CASSASGGTDTQYF. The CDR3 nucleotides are TGTGCCAGCAGTGCTAGCGGGGGCACAGATACGCAGTATTTT.

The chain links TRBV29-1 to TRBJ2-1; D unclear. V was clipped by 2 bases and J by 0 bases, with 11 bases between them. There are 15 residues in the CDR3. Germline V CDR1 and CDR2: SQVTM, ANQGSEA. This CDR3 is CSVEQGIPSYNEQFF. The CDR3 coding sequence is TGCAGCGTTGAACAAGGTATCCCCTCCTACAATGAGCAGTTCTTC.

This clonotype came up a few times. The CDR3 here is CASSVGAMNTEAFF. CDR3 in DNA: TGTGCCAGCAGCGTTGGGGCCATGAACACTGAAGCTTTCTTT. V and J are TRBV9 and TRBJ1-1; TRBD1 is a possible D gene (5 bases). The CDR3 runs to 14 residues. CDR1 SGDLS and CDR2 YYNGEE come from the germline V gene. V dropped 2 bases and J dropped 0 bases, with 8 bases sitting between them. Variable domain in full (rest from reference TRBV9 and TRBJ1-1): DSGVTQTPKHLITATGQRVTLRCSPRSGDLSVYWYQQSLDQGLQFLIQYYNGEERAKGNILERFSAQQFPDLHSELNLSSLELGDSALYFCASSVGAMNTEAFFGQGTRLTVV.

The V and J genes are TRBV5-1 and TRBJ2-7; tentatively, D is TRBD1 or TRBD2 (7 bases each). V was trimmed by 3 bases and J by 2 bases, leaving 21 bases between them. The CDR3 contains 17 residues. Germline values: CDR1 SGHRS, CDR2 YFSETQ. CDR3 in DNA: TGCGCCAGCAGCTGGGACGCCAGGGGGGGATCCCCCTACGAGCAGTACTTC. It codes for CASSWDARGGSPYEQYF. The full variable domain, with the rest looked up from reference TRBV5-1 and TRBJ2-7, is KAGVTQTPRYLIKTRGQQVTLSCSPISGHRSVSWYQQTPGQGLQFLFEYFSETQRNKGNFPGRFSGRQFSNSRSEMNVSTLELGDSALYLCASSWDARGGSPYEQYFGPGTRLTVT.

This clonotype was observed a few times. The CDR3 here is CASSHGTSGTAYNEQFF. CDR3 DNA sequence: TGTGCCAGCAGCCACGGGACTAGCGGGACCGCCTACAATGAGCAGTTCTTC. The chain uses TRBV9 and TRBJ2-1; 13 bases align to TRBD2. In germline, CDR1 is SGDLS, CDR2 YYNGEE. Trimming removed 4 bases from V and 2 bases from J; junction bases left unmatched: 6. CDR3 length: 17 amino acids.

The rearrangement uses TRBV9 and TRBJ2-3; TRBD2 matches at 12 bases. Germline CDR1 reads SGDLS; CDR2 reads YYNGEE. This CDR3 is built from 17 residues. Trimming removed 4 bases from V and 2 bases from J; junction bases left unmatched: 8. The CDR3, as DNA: TGTGCCAGCAGCCTAACCGGACTAGCGGGGATCACAGATACGCAGTATTTT. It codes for CASSLTGLAGITDTQYF.

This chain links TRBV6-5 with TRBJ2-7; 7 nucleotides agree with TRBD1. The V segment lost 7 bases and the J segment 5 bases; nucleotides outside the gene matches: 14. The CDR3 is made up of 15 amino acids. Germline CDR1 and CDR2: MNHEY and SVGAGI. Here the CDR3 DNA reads TGTGCCAGCACGGTGTCCCGACAGGGTATGGACGAGCAGTACTTC. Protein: CASTVSRQGMDEQYF.

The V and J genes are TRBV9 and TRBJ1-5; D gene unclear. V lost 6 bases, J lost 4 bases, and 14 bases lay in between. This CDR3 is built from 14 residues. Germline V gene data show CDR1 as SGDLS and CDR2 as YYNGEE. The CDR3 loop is CASNPDGLNQPQHF. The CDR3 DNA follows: TGTGCCAGCAACCCGGACGGTTTGAATCAGCCCCAGCATTTT.

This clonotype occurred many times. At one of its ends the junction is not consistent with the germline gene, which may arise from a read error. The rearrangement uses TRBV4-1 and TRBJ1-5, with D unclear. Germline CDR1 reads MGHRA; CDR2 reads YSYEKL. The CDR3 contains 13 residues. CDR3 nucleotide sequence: TGTGCCAGCAGCCAAGTCGGGGATCAGCCCCAGCATTTT. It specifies CASSQVGDQPQHF.

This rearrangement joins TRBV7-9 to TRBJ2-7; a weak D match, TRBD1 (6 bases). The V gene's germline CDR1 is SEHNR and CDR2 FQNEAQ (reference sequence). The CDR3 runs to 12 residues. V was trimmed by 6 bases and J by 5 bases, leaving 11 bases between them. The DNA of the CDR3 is TGTGCCAGCAGGAAAGGGACACACGAGCAGTACTTC. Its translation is CASRKGTHEQYF.

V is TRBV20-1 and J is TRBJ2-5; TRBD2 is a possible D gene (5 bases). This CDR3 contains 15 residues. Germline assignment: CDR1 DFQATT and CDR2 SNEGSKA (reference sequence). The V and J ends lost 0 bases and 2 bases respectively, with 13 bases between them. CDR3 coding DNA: TGCAGTGCTAGAGATCCCCCCAGCGGACAAGAGACCCAGTACTTC. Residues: CSARDPPSGQETQYF.

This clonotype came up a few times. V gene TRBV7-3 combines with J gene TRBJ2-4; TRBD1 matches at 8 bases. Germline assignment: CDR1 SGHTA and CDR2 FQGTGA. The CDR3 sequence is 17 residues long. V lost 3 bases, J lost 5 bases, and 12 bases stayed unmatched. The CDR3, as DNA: TGTGCCAGCAGCTTGTCCGGGACAGGAGGGCTGGAAAACATTCAGTACTTC. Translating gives CASSLSGTGGLENIQYF.

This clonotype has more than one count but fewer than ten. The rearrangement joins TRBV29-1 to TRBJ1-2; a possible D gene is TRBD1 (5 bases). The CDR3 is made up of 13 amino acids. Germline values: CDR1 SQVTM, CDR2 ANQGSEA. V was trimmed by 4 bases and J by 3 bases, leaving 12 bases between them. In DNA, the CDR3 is TGCAGCGTTGTCCTTCGGGGGTACTATGGCTACACCTTC. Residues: CSVVLRGYYGYTF.

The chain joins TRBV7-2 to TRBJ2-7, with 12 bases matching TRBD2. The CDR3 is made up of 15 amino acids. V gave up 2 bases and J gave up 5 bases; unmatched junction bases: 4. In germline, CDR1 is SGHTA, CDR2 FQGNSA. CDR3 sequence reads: CASSLLAGGQNEQYF. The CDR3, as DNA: TGTGCCAGCAGCTTACTAGCGGGAGGGCAAAACGAGCAGTACTTC.